Listed below are T cell receptor beta chains from one sample, sequenced in a study of shared clonotypes between healthy human individuals. The data were produced by immunoSEQ multiplex PCR, yet TCRdb's version contains in-frame clones alone and is incomplete. Among 2.5 million or so clones listed, around 90% were seen once. Sample: naive CD4+ T cells sorted from blood. Every receptor here comes from a man between 18 and 35 years old in good health. Both conserved end residues are part of each CDR3. The D gene is left open where the match is weak. Size is omitted from some rows. Given values are once, few, many or a class for expanded clones.

j_call: TRBJ1-1
clone_size: once
v_call: TRBV28
d_call: .
cdr3_nt: TGTGCCAGCAGTGAATATCTAGGGATTAGGGCTGAAGCTTTCTTT
cdr3_aa: CASSEYLGIRAEAFF

j_call: TRBJ2-3
clone_size: .
v_call: TRBV6-5
d_call: .
cdr3_nt: TGTGCCAGCAGAAATACAGGGCAAGATACGCAGTATTTT
cdr3_aa: CASRNTGQDTQYF

j_call: TRBJ1-1
clone_size: .
v_call: TRBV27
d_call: .
cdr3_nt: TGTGCCAGCAGTTTATTGAGCTCCGGCTTTAACACTGAAGCTTTCTTT
cdr3_aa: CASSLLSSGFNTEAFF

j_call: TRBJ1-2
clone_size: .
v_call: TRBV19
d_call: .
cdr3_nt: TGTGCCAGTACTAAGTCACAGGAATATGGCTACACCTTC
cdr3_aa: CASTKSQEYGYTF

j_call: TRBJ2-1
clone_size: .
v_call: TRBV10-3
d_call: TRBD2
cdr3_nt: TGTGCCATCAGTGTCCGGGGGGAACAATACAATGAGCAGTTCTTC
cdr3_aa: CAISVRGEQYNEQFF

j_call: TRBJ2-1
clone_size: .
v_call: TRBV5-4
d_call: TRBD2
cdr3_nt: TGTGCCAGCAGCCCTGGACTAGCGGGAGTGAGGAATGAGCAGTTCTTC
cdr3_aa: CASSPGLAGVRNEQFF

j_call: TRBJ2-5
clone_size: once
v_call: TRBV27
d_call: TRBD2
cdr3_nt: TGTGCCAGCAGTTTACTCGGGAGGGCCGGAGAGACCCAGTACTTC
cdr3_aa: CASSLLGRAGETQYF

j_call: TRBJ1-6
clone_size: .
v_call: TRBV14
d_call: .
cdr3_nt: TGTGCCAGCAGCCAAGAAATACGGGATAGAGGCGGTGGAGCCCTCCACTTT
cdr3_aa: CASSQEIRDRGGGALHF

j_call: TRBJ2-3
clone_size: .
v_call: TRBV29-1
d_call: TRBD2
cdr3_nt: TGCAGCGTCGTTACTAGCGGGGCCACAGATACGCAGTATTTT
cdr3_aa: CSVVTSGATDTQYF

j_call: TRBJ1-6
clone_size: few
v_call: TRBV6-1
d_call: .
cdr3_nt: TGTGCCAGCAGTGAAACACTGGGGGGTTCACCCCTCCACTTT
cdr3_aa: CASSETLGGSPLHF

j_call: TRBJ2-7
clone_size: .
v_call: TRBV18
d_call: TRBD2
cdr3_nt: TGTGCCAGCTCACCGGATCTAGCGGGTCGCGAGCAGTACTTC
cdr3_aa: CASSPDLAGREQYF

j_call: TRBJ1-6
clone_size: .
v_call: TRBV10-2
d_call: .
cdr3_nt: TGCGCCAGCCAGGAGGGGCCAGGCTCACCCCTCCACTTT
cdr3_aa: CASQEGPGSPLHF

j_call: TRBJ1-2
clone_size: .
v_call: TRBV29-1
d_call: .
cdr3_nt: TGCAGCGTTGCTGGGGCGCGTTACGGCTACACCTTC
cdr3_aa: CSVAGARYGYTF

j_call: TRBJ2-5
clone_size: .
v_call: TRBV5-5
d_call: .
cdr3_nt: TGTGCCAGCAGCTTGAGCCAGGGTGGGACCCAGTACTTC
cdr3_aa: CASSLSQGGTQYF

j_call: TRBJ2-7
clone_size: .
v_call: TRBV7-8
d_call: TRBD2
cdr3_nt: TGTGCCAGCAGCTTAGGAGGGCTAGCGGGCAACTACGAGCAGTACTTC
cdr3_aa: CASSLGGLAGNYEQYF

j_call: TRBJ1-1
clone_size: .
v_call: TRBV16
d_call: .
cdr3_nt: TGTGCCAGCAGCCAATCAGTAGTCACTGAAGCTTTCTTT
cdr3_aa: CASSQSVVTEAFF

j_call: TRBJ1-1
clone_size: .
v_call: TRBV28
d_call: .
cdr3_nt: TGTGCCAGCAGTCCTACCCTGGGGGCAGGGCTGAACACTGAAGCTTTCTTT
cdr3_aa: CASSPTLGAGLNTEAFF

j_call: TRBJ1-6
clone_size: .
v_call: TRBV18
d_call: .
cdr3_nt: TGTGCCAGCTCACCTATCGAAAGGGCTTTGAGTTCACCCCTCCACTTT
cdr3_aa: CASSPIERALSSPLHF

j_call: TRBJ2-7
clone_size: .
v_call: TRBV19
d_call: .
cdr3_nt: TGTGCCAGCGCGGACAGCTACGAGCAGTACTTC
cdr3_aa: CASADSYEQYF

j_call: TRBJ2-7
clone_size: .
v_call: TRBV6-5
d_call: TRBD1
cdr3_nt: TGTGCCAGCAGTCCAGACAGGGTTAGGAACGAGCAGTACTTC
cdr3_aa: CASSPDRVRNEQYF

j_call: TRBJ1-6
clone_size: .
v_call: TRBV5-5
d_call: .
cdr3_nt: TGTGCCAGCAGCTTGCCGGGGAGCTTTAATTCACCCCTCCACTTT
cdr3_aa: CASSLPGSFNSPLHF

j_call: TRBJ2-6
clone_size: .
v_call: TRBV28
d_call: .
cdr3_nt: TGTGCCAGCAGTCTCGCCCTCCCTGGGGCCAACGTCCTGACTTTC
cdr3_aa: CASSLALPGANVLTF

j_call: TRBJ2-7
clone_size: .
v_call: TRBV6-5
d_call: .
cdr3_nt: TGTGCCAGCACCCAGACGGGCTCTCGCTCCTACGAGCAGTACTTC
cdr3_aa: CASTQTGSRSYEQYF

j_call: TRBJ2-3
clone_size: .
v_call: TRBV10-1
d_call: .
cdr3_nt: TGCGCCAGCAGCGATGAGGATACGCAGTATTTT
cdr3_aa: CASSDEDTQYF

j_call: TRBJ2-7
clone_size: .
v_call: TRBV10-2
d_call: TRBD2
cdr3_nt: TGCGCCAGCAGTGAGGGCGGGGGGAGCTCCTACGAGCAGTACTTC
cdr3_aa: CASSEGGGSSYEQYF

j_call: TRBJ2-5
clone_size: .
v_call: TRBV11-2
d_call: .
cdr3_nt: TGTGCCAGCAGCTTAGGGACGTGGCTGGAGACCCAGTACTTC
cdr3_aa: CASSLGTWLETQYF

j_call: TRBJ1-1
clone_size: .
v_call: TRBV7-7
d_call: .
cdr3_nt: TGTGCTAGCAGCGAACAAGAGAACACTGAAGCTTTCTTT
cdr3_aa: CASSEQENTEAFF

j_call: TRBJ1-2
clone_size: .
v_call: TRBV5-6
d_call: TRBD1
cdr3_nt: TGTGCCAGCAGCCCAGACAGGGTCGGCTATGGCTACACCTTC
cdr3_aa: CASSPDRVGYGYTF

j_call: TRBJ1-4
clone_size: once
v_call: TRBV6-1
d_call: .
cdr3_nt: TGTGCCACCCGCCCAACGAATGAAAAACTGTTTTTT
cdr3_aa: CATRPTNEKLFF

j_call: TRBJ1-5
clone_size: once
v_call: TRBV6-6
d_call: .
cdr3_nt: TGTGCCGGCAACCGCGATAGCAATCAGCCCCAGCATTTT
cdr3_aa: CAGNRDSNQPQHF

j_call: TRBJ1-4
clone_size: .
v_call: TRBV18
d_call: .
cdr3_nt: TGTGCCAGCTCACCAAACAGTAATGAAAAACTGTTTTTT
cdr3_aa: CASSPNSNEKLFF

j_call: TRBJ2-3
clone_size: .
v_call: TRBV5-4
d_call: TRBD2
cdr3_nt: TGTGCCAGCAGCTTGGCGCCGGGACTAGGGGGCACAGATACGCAGTATTTT
cdr3_aa: CASSLAPGLGGTDTQYF

j_call: TRBJ1-2
clone_size: .
v_call: TRBV10-2
d_call: .
cdr3_nt: TGCGCCAGCAGTCCACCTGAAGGTAACGGCTACACCTTC
cdr3_aa: CASSPPEGNGYTF

j_call: TRBJ2-1
clone_size: .
v_call: TRBV7-2
d_call: .
cdr3_nt: TGTGCCAGCAGCTTTGACCGCTCTTTGGGGAATGAGCAGTTCTTC
cdr3_aa: CASSFDRSLGNEQFF

j_call: TRBJ2-7
clone_size: .
v_call: TRBV7-2
d_call: .
cdr3_nt: TGTGCCAGCAGCCTCGGAATTGGGGTCCCCGAAACCTACGAGCAGTACTTC
cdr3_aa: CASSLGIGVPETYEQYF

j_call: TRBJ1-6
clone_size: .
v_call: TRBV6-6
d_call: .
cdr3_nt: TGTGCCAGCCGCTGGACTAATTCACCCCTCCACTTT
cdr3_aa: CASRWTNSPLHF

j_call: TRBJ2-5
clone_size: .
v_call: TRBV2
d_call: .
cdr3_nt: TGTGCCAGCACCCCCCAGACTAGTGGATCGGAGACCCAGTACTTC
cdr3_aa: CASTPQTSGSETQYF

j_call: TRBJ1-4
clone_size: .
v_call: TRBV7-9
d_call: TRBD1
cdr3_nt: TGTGCCAGCAGCCCCGGGGACAGGGGATATGAAAAACTGTTTTTT
cdr3_aa: CASSPGDRGYEKLFF

j_call: TRBJ1-2
clone_size: .
v_call: TRBV9
d_call: .
cdr3_nt: TGTGCCAGCAGCAAAGAAGAGATCTATGGCTACACCTTC
cdr3_aa: CASSKEEIYGYTF